This T cell receptor beta chain was observed in a study of cytomegalovirus exposure and HLA in healthy donors. There are 15 residues in the CDR3. Germline V gene lookup returns CDR1 MNHEY and CDR2 SVGAGI. V shed 8 bases and J 2 bases; nucleotides not matched to a gene: 10. This clone was counted once. The PCR made use of 60 Vbeta and 13 Jbeta primers. Measured with immunoSEQ multiplex PCR; TCRdb has only the in-frame clones, and not every one. The repertoire has 110,000 to 150,000 clones, around 73% of them found once; the top ten carry 13% to 15%. The rearrangement links TRBV6-5 to TRBJ2-5, with 8 bases that match TRBD1. The origin of this receptor is a human donor in good health. Material for sequencing was PBMCs. For the CDR3, the DNA is TGTGCCAGCGGATACAGGGGGAACGGACAAGAGACCCAGTACTTC. Translating gives CASGYRGNGQETQYF.